The 19 T cell receptor beta chains listed next were all sequenced from one sample in a study of shared clonotypes between healthy human individuals. Generated by immunoSEQ multiplex PCR, the TCRdb table keeps only in-frame clones and is missing some. This table holds approximately 500,000 clones, 60% to 80% found once. The sequenced material came from PBMCs. Receptors were obtained from a woman aged 40 to 50 in good health. Some clones in this sample may be carry-over from other donors' samples.

This clone has only a few counts. It is likely a read error: a sequence one base away is far more abundant. V usage is TRBV30 and J usage is TRBJ2-5; D unresolved. This CDR3 spans 12 amino acids. The germline V gene encodes CDR1 GTSNPN and CDR2 SVGIG (reference sequence). CDR3 nucleotide sequence: TGTGCCTGGAGTGTACAGCAAGGGACCCAGTACTTC. Translated, it gives CAWSVQQGTQYF.

This chain connects TRBV5-4 to TRBJ2-3, with 10 bases that match TRBD2. From germline, CDR1 is SGHNT and CDR2 YYREEE (reference sequence). V lost 7 bases to trimming and J lost 1 base; unmatched junction nucleotides: 0. The CDR3 consists of 13 residues. The CDR3 DNA reads TGTGCCAGCGGACTAGCGGGCACAGATACGCAGTATTTT. Translation: CASGLAGTDTQYF. Using reference TRBV5-4 and TRBJ2-3 for the parts outside the CDR3, the full variable domain is ETGVTQSPTHLIKTRGQQVTLRCSSQSGHNTVSWYQQALGQGPQFIFQYYREEENGRGNFPPRFSGLQFPNYSSELNVNALELDDSALYLCASGLAGTDTQYFGPGTRLTVL.

V and J are TRBV9 and TRBJ2-3, with a weak D call TRBD2 (6 bases). From germline, CDR1 is SGDLS and CDR2 YYNGEE. The CDR3 contains 16 residues. V gave up 0 bases and J gave up 5 bases, with 16 bases separating them. CDR3 DNA: TGTGCCAGCAGCGTAGGGGACTCGCTCCGGCGAGATACGCAGTATTTT. This sequence encodes CASSVGDSLRRDTQYF.

V usage is TRBV5-4 and J usage is TRBJ2-1; TRBD2 matches at 7 bases. Germline V gene sequence: CDR1 SGHNT, CDR2 YYREEE (reference sequence). The CDR3 sequence is 16 residues long. Trimming removed 0 bases from V and 6 bases from J; junction bases left unmatched: 9. CDR3 bases: TGTGCCAGCAGCTTGGCGTATGGGCGGGAGAGCAATGAGCAGTTCTTC. It translates to CASSLAYGRESNEQFF.

The sample holds a few counts of this clone. This chain joins TRBV5-1 and TRBJ1-4; the D is unclear. The germline CDR1 and CDR2 sequences are SGHRS and YFSETQ. The CDR3 has 16 amino acids. V lost 0 bases to trimming and J lost 4 bases, with 13 bases between them. CDR3 amino acids: CASSLGQARNNEKLFF. The CDR3 DNA sequence: TGCGCCAGCAGCTTGGGGCAGGCGCGCAATAATGAAAAACTGTTTTTT.

The chain is built from TRBV7-9 and TRBJ1-2; no firm D call. CDR1 SEHNR and CDR2 FQNEAQ come from the germline V gene (reference sequence). The CDR3 has 12 residues. The V end was cut by 4 bases, the J end by 2 bases, with 5 bases between. The CDR3 DNA reads TGTGCCAGCAGCTACTCAAACTATGGCTACACCTTC. Its translation: CASSYSNYGYTF. The complete variable domain, with remaining parts taken from reference TRBV7-9 and TRBJ1-2, reads DTGVSQNPRHKITKRGQNVTFRCDPISEHNRLYWYRQTLGQGPEFLTYFQNEAQLEKSRLLSDRFSAERPKGSFSTLEIQRTEQGDSAMYLCASSYSNYGYTFGSGTRLTVV.

Of note for this clone: A read error is the likely source, as a far larger clone sits one nucleotide away. This same CDR3 is encoded by further DNA sequences in the sample. The V gene is TRBV29-1, the J gene TRBJ2-3; perhaps D is TRBD1 or TRBD2 (7 bases each). The CDR3 spans 14 residues. The germline V gene encodes CDR1 SQVTM and CDR2 ANQGSEA. V gave up 4 bases and J gave up 6 bases, with 17 bases separating them. As DNA, the CDR3 is TGCAGCGTTGCTCAGGGGGGGAACACGGATACGCAGTATTTT. As protein: CSVAQGGNTDTQYF.

The rearrangement links TRBV6-1 to TRBJ1-4; D perhaps matches TRBD1 (5 bases). The germline V and J ends were trimmed by 2 bases and 8 bases, with 12 bases remaining between them. Looked up from germline, CDR1 is MNHNS and CDR2 is SASEGT. This CDR3 has 14 residues. The CDR3 coding sequence is TGTGCCAGCAGTGAAATCAGGGTGTGGGAAAAACTGTTTTTT. Translated: CASSEIRVWEKLFF.

A few counts support this clone. V is TRBV5-1 and J is TRBJ2-7; TRBD2 might be the D (6 bases). V was clipped by 0 bases and J by 6 bases, with 16 bases between them. CDR3 length: 15 residues. The germline V gene encodes CDR1 SGHRS and CDR2 YFSETQ. The CDR3 nucleotides read TGCGCCAGCAGCTTGGGAGGAGGGTTGTTCGGCGAGCAGTACTTC. It translates to CASSLGGGLFGEQYF.

The J gene is TRBJ1-5, the V gene TRBV30; tentatively, D is TRBD1 (5 bases). Germline V gives CDR1 GTSNPN, CDR2 SVGIG (reference sequence). CDR3 length: 14 amino acids. With 0 bases removed from V and 6 bases from J, the gap between germline ends came to 12 bases. The CDR3 loop reads CAWSVGGGGQPQHF. The CDR3 nucleotides are TGTGCCTGGAGTGTTGGTGGGGGGGGTCAGCCCCAGCATTTT.

This clone was seen a single time. The chain carries TRBV7-3 and TRBJ2-1; D might be TRBD1 or TRBD2, each matching 5 bases. V was pared by 4 bases and J by 6 bases, with 13 bases between. CDR3 length: 14 residues. Germline CDR1 SGHTA, CDR2 FQGTGA. CDR3 nucleotide sequence: TGTGCCAGCAGCTCCCGGGACGGGGTCAATGAGCAGTTCTTC. Protein sequence: CASSSRDGVNEQFF.

The rearrangement links TRBV30 to TRBJ1-6; 10 positions match TRBD1. The J segment lost 6 bases and the V segment lost 0 bases, leaving 8 bases of the junction unmatched. The CDR3 consists of 17 residues. Looked up from germline, CDR1 is GTSNPN and CDR2 is SVGIG (reference sequence). CDR3 sequence reads: CAWSVTDRGRFNSPLHF. The CDR3 coding sequence is TGTGCCTGGAGTGTCACCGACAGGGGGCGTTTTAATTCACCCCTCCACTTT. Looking up the rest from reference TRBV30 and TRBJ1-6 gives the full variable domain: SQTIHQWPATLVQPVGSPLSLECTVEGTSNPNLYWYRQAAGRGLQLLFYSVGIGQISSEVPQNLSASRPQDRQFILSSKKLLLSDSGFYLCAWSVTDRGRFNSPLHFGNGTRLTVT.

The count of this clone is one. V usage is TRBV6-5 and J usage is TRBJ1-3; the match to TRBD1 covers 7 bases. Germline-derived CDR1 and CDR2 are MNHEY and SVGAGI. CDR3 size: 14 residues. The trim removed 6 bases at V and 3 bases at J, leaving 5 bases unmatched. CDR3 loop: CASRSDRVGNTIYF. DNA for the CDR3: TGTGCCAGCAGATCTGACAGGGTTGGAAACACCATATATTTT.

V gene TRBV6-5 combines with J gene TRBJ2-2; 10 bases map to TRBD1. Trimming removed 6 bases from V and 5 bases from J; junction bases left unmatched: 6. There are 15 residues in the CDR3. CDR1 is MNHEY, CDR2 SVGAGI, per germline. CDR3 residues: CASRRDRGGTGELFF. In DNA form, the CDR3 reads TGTGCCAGCAGGAGGGACAGGGGAGGGACCGGGGAGCTGTTTTTT.

The V call is TRBV28, the J call TRBJ1-4, with a weak D call TRBD1 (6 bases). Trimming took 8 bases from V and 1 from J, leaving 11 bases between them. CDR1 and CDR2 (germline): MDHEN, SYDVKM. This CDR3 has 14 residues. The CDR3 region has the DNA TGTGCCAGCTTGAGAGGGGGAACTAATGAAAAACTGTTTTTT. Encoded protein: CASLRGGTNEKLFF.

This chain links TRBV27 with TRBJ1-2; 9 bases agree with TRBD1. J lost 4 bases, V lost 3 bases, and 6 bases had no gene match. Germline V gene sequence: CDR1 MNHEY, CDR2 SMNVEV (reference sequence). The CDR3 runs 15 residues. CDR3 sequence reads: CASSFGTGLSYGYTF. The CDR3 bases are TGTGCCAGCAGTTTCGGGACAGGGCTTAGCTATGGCTACACCTTC.

This chain uses TRBV7-9 with TRBJ2-5; the match to TRBD1 covers 8 bases. Germline V lookup: CDR1 SEHNR, CDR2 FQNEAQ (reference sequence). J lost 5 bases, V lost 5 bases, and 13 bases had no gene match. This CDR3 is 16 amino acids long. DNA of the CDR3: TGTGCCAGCAGCGGAGTCCGCAGGGGGCGCCGGGAGACCCAGTACTTC. It encodes CASSGVRRGRRETQYF.

V usage is TRBV6-1 and J usage is TRBJ2-3, with 9 bases fitting TRBD2. CDR3 length: 16 residues. CDR1 and CDR2 (germline): MNHNS, SASEGT. Trimming cost V 4 bases and J 3 bases; bases outside gene matches: 8. This CDR3 reads CASSGVSGRPTDTQYF. As DNA, the CDR3 is TGTGCCAGCAGTGGCGTTAGCGGGAGACCTACAGATACGCAGTATTTT.

The table lists this clone with a few counts. This sample also contains other DNA sequences that code for the same CDR3. This chain joins TRBV18 and TRBJ1-1, with a possible D match to TRBD1 (5 bases). V was shortened by 4 bases and J by 1 base, with 7 bases between the two germline ends. The CDR3 is 13 residues long. Germline V gene lookup returns CDR1 KGHSH and CDR2 LQKENI. CDR3 nucleotides: TGTGCCAGCTCACTAGACAGGAACACTGAAGCTTTCTTT. It yields the protein CASSLDRNTEAFF.